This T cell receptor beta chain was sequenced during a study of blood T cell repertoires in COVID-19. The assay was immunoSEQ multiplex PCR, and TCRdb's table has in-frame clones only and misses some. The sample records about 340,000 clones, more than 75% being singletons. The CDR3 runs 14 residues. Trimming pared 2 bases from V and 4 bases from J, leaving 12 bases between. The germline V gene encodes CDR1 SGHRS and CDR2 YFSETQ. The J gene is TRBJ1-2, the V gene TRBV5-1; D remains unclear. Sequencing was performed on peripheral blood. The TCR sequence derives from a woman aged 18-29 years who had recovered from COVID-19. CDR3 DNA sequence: TGCGCCAGCAGCTTAGGACTGACTGCCTATGGCTACACCTTC. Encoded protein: CASSLGLTAYGYTF.